These 2 T cell receptor beta chains were all obtained from the same sample, sequenced in a study of regulatory T cells in long-lasting Graves disease. Time point reported: persistent/refractory GD, antithyroid drugs over 5 years with positive TRAb. PBMCs provided the RNA from which the TCR library was made. Researchers made TCR beta libraries by using iRepertoire HTBI primers and running Arm-PCR on CDR3 regions. TCRdb re-called the multiplex PCR reads with MiXCR, one entry per CDR3 protein. The data hold fewer than 600,000 distinct CDR3 sequences, with approximately 23% observed a single time. This sample comprised peripheral blood mononuclear cells (PBMCs), obtained when the disease was refractory, from a patient treated with antithyroid drugs. These receptors came from a female donor with Graves disease.

This clonotype occurred many times. This chain uses TRBV28 with TRBJ1-1; 8 bases are a match to TRBD1. V was clipped by 3 bases and J by 8 bases; unmatched bases: 14. Germline V CDR1 and CDR2: MDHEN, SYDVKM. The CDR3 contains 16 residues. CDR3 loop: CASSLRRVQGGPEAFF. CDR3 coding DNA: TGTGCCAGCAGTTTGAGGCGTGTACAGGGGGGACCCGAAGCTTTCTTT.

As for this clonotype: At one end, the junction sequence differs from germline, possibly due to a read error. V usage is TRBV5-1 and J usage is TRBJ1-2, with 7 bases that match TRBD1. CDR3 length: 13 amino acids. CDR1 is SGHRS, CDR2 YFSETQ, per germline. The CDR3 spells CASGLIQGHGYTF. CDR3 sequence (DNA): TGCGCCAGCGGCTTAATACAGGGGCACGGCTACACCTTC.